This section outlines one T cell receptor (beta chain) sequence together with its context. Its antigen is undetermined. TCRdb's table, derived via immunoSEQ multiplex PCR, lists solely in-frame clones and lacks some. This table has some 93,000 clones, roughly 86% appearing once. This entry belongs to a study of identifying expanded T cells in peripheral blood. No infections or other immune events were documented during collection. Overall study findings and caveats: Across healthy donors, higher total template counts meant significantly greater roughly two-week count variance. Roughly 1.2 clones differed between technical replicates, versus around 15 and 19 over time.

The clonotype originates from a person between 18 and 75 years old in good health. The sequenced material came from blood.

The CDR3 sequence: CASSLAADYNEQFF. The CDR3 coding sequence is TGTGCCAGCAGCTTAGCGGCAGACTACAATGAGCAGTTCTTC. The gene calls are TRBV7-9 and TRBJ2-1; D gene unclear. The CDR3 is 14 residues long. V was shortened by 0 bases and J by 3 bases, with 6 bases between the two germline ends. CDR1 is SEHNR and CDR2 is FQNEAQ in the germline V gene (reference sequence).